This T cell receptor (beta chain) was sequenced during a study of T cell responses to AZD1222 COVID-19 vaccine (dated by TCRdb to the early 2020s). Describing the broader study: AZD1222 recipients given second doses at about 4 weeks or at about 12 weeks were pooled, since spike-specific TCR depth and breadth were not found to differ between the two schedules. A total of 233 trial participants underwent TCR sequencing, of whom about 200 received two doses of AZD1222 and about 25 received two doses of the MenACWY control vaccine. Trial participants were enrolled by age into subgroups of 18-55, 56-69 and 70-plus years, and around 150, 29 and 61 TCR-sequenced participants, respectively, were included in these subgroups.

Results the study describes overall, beyond this receptor: Because no day 14 peak-response samples were available, the repertoires could be characterized only after the peak T cell response. After two AZD1222 doses, both the breadth and the depth of spike-specific TCRs were significantly higher than at day 0 and than in MenACWY recipients. Reportedly, close to half of the unique spike-specific TCRs recognized epitopes lying outside the regions that are mutated in the B.1.351 and B.1.1.7 variants. Conclusions about previously exposed vaccinees were limited because only six or seven AZD1222 recipients were SARS-CoV-2 seropositive at baseline. CD4 TCRs associated with the vaccine covered the entire spike protein, and the dominant responses were in regions 160-218 and 743-854. The 56-69-year group was small, and its depth increase did not reach significance, likely because of low power. Participants were mostly white British, with more females than males. The authors suggested clonal diversity may have been underestimated.

On this clone: No cognate antigen has been identified for it. Base qualities were left out, and no much larger clone turns up one base away.

The label giving this sample's time point can be read as: baseline before first vaccination. Samples from vaccinated people were obtained from the UK trials COV001 and COV002, which included a single-blind randomized controlled phase 2/3 trial of AZD1222 (ChAdOx1 nCoV-19) in healthy adults. Trial participant PBMC samples were collected at day 0 and day 28 after the second dose for TCRbeta chain sequencing. The CDR3 regions of human TCRbeta chains were analyzed by immunosequencing. In the paper's pipeline: TCRs in the repertoires were matched against a reference library of SARS-CoV-2-specific TCRs that had been generated with the MIRA antigen-specificity platform. Breadth was defined as the fraction of unique TCRs that were SARS-CoV-2-associated, and depth was defined as the fraction of total T cells that were SARS-CoV-2-associated. Each spike-specific TCR was assigned to its reactive spike region and to a CD4 or CD8 class using the MIRA data. Log10-transformed breadth and depth values were compared by one-way ANOVA with Sidak's multiple comparisons tests. What TCRdb holds here is the immuneACCESS table cut down to in-frame rearrangements. Part of the clones is not present; checked against another copy, under half of the missing clones reflect an unresolved V gene, and the others are unexplained. V, J and clone size are those of that table, while D and trimming were read from the DNA. The sample contains about 140,000 clones, around 91% of them found a single time. The top ten constitute around 1.6% of the sample.

From its cysteine to its phenylalanine, the CDR3 spans 16 amino acids. Just the 48-base CDR3 DNA is kept, in frame starting at base 1. CDR1 SGHTA and CDR2 FQGNSA were looked up in the germline V gene. Trimming takes 1 base off V and 3 bases off J; junction bases not matched to a gene: 6. The clonotype comes from an adult in good health. The sequencing here drew on peripheral blood, taken on day 0 of AZD1222 vaccination. The rearranged chain carries TRBV7-2 and TRBJ1-5, and 7 bases in between align with TRBD1. CDR3 sequence: CASSLDGGQVNQPQHF. The nucleotides are TGTGCCAGCAGCTTAGACGGCGGACAGGTCAATCAGCCCCAGCATTTT. When the CDR3 is completed using the reference TRBV7-2 and TRBJ1-5 genes on either side, the full variable domain is GAGVSQSPSNKVTEKGKDVELRCDPISGHTALYWYRQSLGQGLEFLIYFQGNSAPDKSGLPSDRFSAERTGGSVSTLTIQRTQQEDSAVYLCASSLDGGQVNQPQHFGDGTRLSIL.